This TCR beta chain originates from a study of blood T cell repertoires in COVID-19 (dated by TCRdb to 2019 to 2021). General notes on the study: Samples covering the acute and convalescent phases of COVID-19 were provided by collaborators in the United States, Italy and Spain. The prospective study material was composed of cDNA or gDNA derived from T cells, B-cell-depleted T cells, or PBMCs. The dataset comprised deeply sampled blood TCRbeta repertoires from subjects exposed to, actively infected with, or recovered from COVID-19. A freely available public database, intended as a resource for researchers studying the immune response to SARS-CoV-2, is where the repertoires were released. Samples came from the ongoing ImmuneRACE study (first 160 participants) plus 1,254 subjects from 6 global collaborators. Nearly every sample came with metadata listing a de-identified subject ID, COVID-19 status, age in years and sex. Where available, HLA class I and class II types were taken from metadata supplied by the sample provider and were not determined by assay-based typing. The investigation overall reported the following: Clinical and demographic metadata were provided uncurated, with the amount varying by source and participant.

V and J lose 4 bases and 4 bases, and a span of 13 bases separates them. Measured from the cysteine to the phenylalanine, the CDR3 is 14 residues long. Kept here is only the CDR3 DNA, which spans 42 bases and is read in frame from base 1. The germline V gene encodes CDR1 SGHRS and CDR2 YFSETQ. Whole blood was collected in K2EDTA tubes by collaborating institutions according to the institutions' own protocols. Collaborator samples were shipped for TCRbeta analysis as frozen whole blood, isolated PBMCs, or DNA extracted from either sample type. The immunoSEQ Assay, a bias-controlled multiplex PCR, was used to amplify TCRbeta CDR3 regions from genomic DNA. The authors' pipeline ran thus. The number of nucleated cells in each sample was estimated by amplification of reference gene primers within the assay. Sequence reads were collapsed and filtered to measure the absolute abundance of every unique TCRbeta CDR3 rearrangement. Productive Simpson clonality was computed per sample as the square root of Simpson's diversity index over productive rearrangements. TCRdb stores this immuneACCESS table with in-frame sequences only. Part of the clones is absent; in the studies checked, under half of the shortfall reflects unresolved V genes, and no reason is known for the rest. Clonal size and the V and J genes are those of that table, whereas D and trimming came from the DNA. This sample comprises some 200,000 clones, 60% to 80% of them detected only once. Clones ranked in the top ten supply approximately 27% of the sample.

As regards this clone: This receptor's antigen is unknown. The record has no base qualities; no much larger clone is one base away.

Input material: peripheral blood. The chain links TRBV5-1 with TRBJ2-3; TRBD2 is possibly the D segment (5 matching bases). The sequence came from a woman aged 70 to 79 with acute or convalescent COVID-19. The CDR3 reads CASSDLTSSDTQYF. The base sequence is TGCGCCAGCAGCGACCTTACTAGTTCAGATACGCAGTATTTT.